These 19 T cell receptor beta chains were all obtained from the same sample, sequenced in a study of blood T cell repertoires in COVID-19. TCRdb keeps only in-frame clones here, not all; method: immunoSEQ multiplex PCR. The sample consists of 75,000 or so clones, 75% to 90% of them appearing once. Sample: peripheral blood. These receptors were collected from a woman of 80 years or more with acute or convalescent COVID-19.

This chain links TRBV30 with TRBJ1-6; a possible D gene is TRBD1 (6 bases). Germline V CDR1 and CDR2: GTSNPN, SVGIG (reference sequence). The CDR3 length is 13 residues. V was cut by 5 bases and J by 7 bases, with 12 bases left in between. CDR3 region: CAWGTQLNSPLHF. CDR3 nucleotides: TGTGCCTGGGGGACACAGCTCAATTCACCCCTCCACTTT.

V is TRBV19 and J is TRBJ1-1, with 7 bases aligning to TRBD1. Germline CDR1 and CDR2: LNHDA and SQIVND (reference sequence). The CDR3 is 15 residues long. The V segment lost 5 bases and the J segment 4 bases; nucleotides outside the gene matches: 10. In nucleotides, the CDR3 is TGTGCCAGTAGTGAGGAACAGGGGACCCCCACTGAAGCTTTCTTT. This encodes CASSEEQGTPTEAFF.

The V and J genes are TRBV7-9 and TRBJ1-2, with TRBD1 identical over 9 bases. CDR1 and CDR2 from the germline V gene are SEHNR and FQNEAQ (reference sequence). The CDR3 totals 15 residues. The junction had 4 bases not matched to a gene; V was cut back by 5 bases and J by 0 bases. CDR3 in DNA: TGTGCCAGCAGCGGGGGGACAGGGTCTAACTATGGCTACACCTTC. Encoded protein: CASSGGTGSNYGYTF.

This chain joins TRBV7-9 and TRBJ1-5; TRBD1 is a possible D gene (6 bases). CDR1 and CDR2 from the germline V gene are SEHNR and FQNEAQ (reference sequence). The ends were cut back, 5 bases at V and 0 bases at J, with 17 bases in the middle. The length of the CDR3 is 17 residues. CDR3: CASSIWSGTLSNQPQHF. The CDR3 coding sequence is TGTGCCAGCAGCATCTGGTCCGGGACACTTAGCAATCAGCCCCAGCATTTT. Full variable domain (rest looked up from reference TRBV7-9 and TRBJ1-5): DTGVSQNPRHKITKRGQNVTFRCDPISEHNRLYWYRQTLGQGPEFLTYFQNEAQLEKSRLLSDRFSAERPKGSFSTLEIQRTEQGDSAMYLCASSIWSGTLSNQPQHFGDGTRLSIL.

This clone has just a few counts. V gene TRBV19 combines with J gene TRBJ2-7, with 7 bases aligning to TRBD2. The ends lost 1 base at V and 4 bases at J; junction bases unmatched: 13. The germline V gene has CDR1 LNHDA and CDR2 SQIVND (reference sequence). The CDR3 contains 17 residues. The CDR3 protein is CASSIVSGITQHYEQYF. The CDR3 DNA reads as TGTGCCAGTAGTATAGTCAGCGGGATCACCCAGCATTACGAGCAGTACTTC.

The rearrangement links TRBV5-1 to TRBJ2-1; the D gene is possibly TRBD2 (7 bases). V gave up 0 bases and J gave up 7 bases, with 14 bases separating them. Looked up from germline, CDR1 is SGHRS and CDR2 is YFSETQ. The CDR3 is 15 amino acids. The CDR3 nucleotides read TGCGCCAGCAGCTTGGAGCGGGAAACAGGGAATGAGCAGTTCTTC. Its protein product is CASSLERETGNEQFF.

This clone was observed a single time. The chain links TRBV9 to TRBJ2-7; D is ambiguous. This CDR3 region has 14 residues. The V end was cut by 3 bases, the J end by 2 bases, with 12 bases between. Germline assignment: CDR1 SGDLS and CDR2 YYNGEE. CDR3 loop: CASSGDTLAYEQYF. The CDR3 DNA reads as TGTGCCAGCAGCGGCGACACCCTCGCCTACGAGCAGTACTTC.

The chain has TRBV19 and TRBJ1-2, with D possibly matching TRBD1 (6 bases). CDR3 size: 16 residues. CDR1 LNHDA and CDR2 SQIVND come from the germline V gene (reference sequence). V was pared by 9 bases and J by 4 bases, with 24 bases between. CDR3 in amino acids: CASSALQGNRGYGYTF. CDR3 in DNA: TGTGCCAGCTCAGCCTTACAGGGAAATCGGGGCTATGGCTACACCTTC.

This clone was detected a few times. The chain combines TRBV5-1 with TRBJ2-1; 9 bases are shared with TRBD2. Germline CDR1 reads SGHRS; CDR2 reads YFSETQ. V lost 4 bases and J lost 8; bases outside the gene matches: 7. This CDR3 region has 14 residues. The CDR3 spells CASSDLAGGDEQFF. The CDR3 bases are TGCGCCAGCAGCGACTTGGCGGGAGGGGATGAGCAGTTCTTC.

CDR3 bases: TGTGCCAGCAGCTTGATCGGCAGGGGGCATGAGCAGTTCTTC. The encoded protein is CASSLIGRGHEQFF. This chain joins TRBV5-6 and TRBJ2-1, with TRBD1 matching over 8 bases. This CDR3 contains 14 residues. Trimming took 1 base from V and 8 from J; bases not matched to a gene: 5. Germline V gene lookup returns CDR1 SGHDT and CDR2 YYEEEE.

This rearrangement joins TRBV7-2 to TRBJ1-4; tentative D call: TRBD1 (5 bases). Germline CDR1 reads SGHTA; CDR2 reads FQGNSA. The length of the CDR3 is 12 residues. V lost 1 base and J 11 bases, leaving 8 bases between the germline ends. The DNA for the CDR3 is TGTGCCAGCAGCTTAGAAAAGGGGAAACTGTTTTTT. It yields the protein CASSLEKGKLFF. Complete variable domain (other parts from reference TRBV7-2 and TRBJ1-4): GAGVSQSPSNKVTEKGKDVELRCDPISGHTALYWYRQSLGQGLEFLIYFQGNSAPDKSGLPSDRFSAERTGGSVSTLTIQRTQQEDSAVYLCASSLEKGKLFFGSGTQLSVL.

The chain combines TRBV7-9 with TRBJ1-4, with TRBD1 identical over 9 bases. CDR1 and CDR2 (germline): SEHNR, FQNEAQ (reference sequence). The V and J ends lost 1 base and 9 bases, in that order; junction bases with no gene match: 6. The CDR3 covers 15 residues. This CDR3 reads CASSLEQGAFKKLFF. The CDR3 nucleotides read TGTGCCAGCAGCTTAGAACAGGGGGCCTTCAAAAAACTGTTTTTT.

The CDR3 nucleotides are TGTGCCAGCAGCTCCAGGACTAGCGGGAGACGTCATGAGCAGTTCTTC. Encoded protein: CASSSRTSGRRHEQFF. The V and J genes are TRBV7-3 and TRBJ2-1; 13 positions agree with TRBD2. Germline CDR1 is SGHTA and CDR2 is FQGTGA. The CDR3 is 16 residues long. The V gene end was trimmed by 4 bases and the J gene end by 8 bases; junction bases not matched to a gene: 8.

This clone has a single count. The V gene is TRBV29-1, the J gene TRBJ1-2, with D possibly being TRBD1 (5 bases). Deletions cut 2 bases from V and 4 bases from J, with 14 bases between. The CDR3 runs to 14 residues. The V gene's germline CDR1 is SQVTM and CDR2 ANQGSEA. The chain's CDR3 is CSVEPTAGVYGYTF. In DNA form, the CDR3 reads TGCAGCGTTGAACCGACCGCGGGGGTCTATGGCTACACCTTC.

The chain has TRBV30 and TRBJ2-7; TRBD1 matches 8 bases. The V segment lost 3 bases and the J segment 5 bases; nucleotides outside the gene matches: 6. The CDR3 sequence is 13 residues long. The germline gives CDR1 GTSNPN, CDR2 SVGIG (reference sequence). As DNA, the CDR3 is TGTGCCTGGAGCGGACAGGGCGTGGACGAGCAGTACTTC. Translated, it gives CAWSGQGVDEQYF.

In DNA, the CDR3 is TGTGCCAGCAGCGTAGCTACGGGTAGCCCTGGCTACACCTTC. Protein: CASSVATGSPGYTF. The rearrangement uses TRBV9 and TRBJ1-2; D is undetermined. This CDR3 spans 14 amino acids. The V end lost 0 bases, the J end lost 7 bases, and 13 bases lay between the germline ends. From germline, CDR1 is SGDLS and CDR2 YYNGEE.

The V call is TRBV5-8, the J call TRBJ2-5; 8 bases map to TRBD1. Germline V CDR1 and CDR2: SGHTS, YDEGEE. Trimming took 4 bases from V and 4 from J; bases not matched to a gene: 3. This CDR3 region has 13 residues. The CDR3 DNA reads as TGTGCCAGCAGCAGACAGGGGAGAGAGACCCAGTACTTC. Amino acid sequence: CASSRQGRETQYF.

The rearrangement uses TRBV4-1 and TRBJ1-1, with unresolved D. V lost 0 bases, J lost 5 bases, and 13 bases lay in between. CDR3 length: 15 amino acids. The V gene's germline CDR1 is MGHRA and CDR2 YSYEKL. CDR3 amino acids: CASSQEVPRGTEAFF. DNA of the CDR3: TGCGCCAGCAGCCAAGAGGTCCCTCGCGGGACTGAAGCTTTCTTT.

CDR3 DNA sequence: TGTGCCAGCAGCTTGGCACTAGCGGGAGGTGCAGATACGCAGTATTTT. Protein product: CASSLALAGGADTQYF. The chain employs TRBV5-4 and TRBJ2-3; 12 bases agree with TRBD2. The V gene's germline CDR1 is SGHNT and CDR2 YYREEE (reference sequence). V trimming: 0 bases; J trimming: 4 bases; junction bases outside the gene matches: 3. This CDR3 is built from 16 residues.